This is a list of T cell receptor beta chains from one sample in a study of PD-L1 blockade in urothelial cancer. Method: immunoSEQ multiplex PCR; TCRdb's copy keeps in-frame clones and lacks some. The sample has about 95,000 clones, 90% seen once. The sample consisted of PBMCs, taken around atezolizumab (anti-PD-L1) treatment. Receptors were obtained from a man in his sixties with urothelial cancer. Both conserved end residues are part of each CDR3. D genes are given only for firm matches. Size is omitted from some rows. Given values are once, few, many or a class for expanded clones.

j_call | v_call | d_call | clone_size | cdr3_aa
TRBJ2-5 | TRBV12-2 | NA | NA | CASRQRRFPGETQYF
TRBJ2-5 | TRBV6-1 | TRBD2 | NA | CASSARTSGGSSQETQYF
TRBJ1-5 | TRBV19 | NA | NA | CASREGGGSNQPQHF
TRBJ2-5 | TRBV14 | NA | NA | CASSSLVHQETQYF
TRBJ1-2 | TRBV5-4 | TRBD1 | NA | CASSSRTGKAYGYTF
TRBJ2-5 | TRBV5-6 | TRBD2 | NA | CASSLFGGLAEETQYF
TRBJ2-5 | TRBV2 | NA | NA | CASRREETQYF
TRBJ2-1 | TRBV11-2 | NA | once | CASSLGGDNEQFF
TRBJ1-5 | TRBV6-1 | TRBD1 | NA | CASSEAKGQGANNQPQHF
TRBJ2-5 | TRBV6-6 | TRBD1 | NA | CASSKNPGQAGETQYF
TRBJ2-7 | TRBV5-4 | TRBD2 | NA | CASSRGGGVFGEQYF
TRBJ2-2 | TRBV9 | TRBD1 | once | CASSVLQGGTGELFF
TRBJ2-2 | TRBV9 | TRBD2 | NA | CASSAAAIGGAGELFF
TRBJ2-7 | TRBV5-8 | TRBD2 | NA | CASRSGRTYEQYF
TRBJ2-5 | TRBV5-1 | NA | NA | CASSLRQETQYF
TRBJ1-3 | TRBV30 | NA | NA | CAWTPLGTGGTIYF
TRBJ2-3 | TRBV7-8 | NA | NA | CASSRRAGYSTDTQYF
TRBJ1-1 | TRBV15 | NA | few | CATSQEVEKNTEAFF
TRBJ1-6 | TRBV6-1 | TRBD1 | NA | CASSEVPDRGLSPLHF
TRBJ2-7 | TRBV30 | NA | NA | CAWSVRGALYEQYF
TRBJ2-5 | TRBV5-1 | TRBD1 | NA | CASSQQGEETQYF
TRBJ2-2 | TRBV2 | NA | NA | CASMAGGELFF
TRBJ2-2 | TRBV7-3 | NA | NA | CASSSRAGTGELFF
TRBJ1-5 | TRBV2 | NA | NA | CASTAEVDQPQHF
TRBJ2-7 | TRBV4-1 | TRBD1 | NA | CASSLETGGSYEQYF
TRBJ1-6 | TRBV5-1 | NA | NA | CASSLGQDNSPLHF
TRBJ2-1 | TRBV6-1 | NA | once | CASSEANNNEQFF
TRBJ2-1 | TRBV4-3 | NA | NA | CASSQFLAIPTYNEQFF
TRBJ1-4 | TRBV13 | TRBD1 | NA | CASSREDRLTTNEKLFF
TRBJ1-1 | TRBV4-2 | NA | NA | CASSFQGPANTEAFF
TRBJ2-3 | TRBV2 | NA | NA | CASSDPGTQYF
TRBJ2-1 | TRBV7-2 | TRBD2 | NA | CASSLDLAGDYEQFF
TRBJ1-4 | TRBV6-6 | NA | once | CASRREFNEKLFF
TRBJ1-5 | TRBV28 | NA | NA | CASNPPQGLGSVDQPQHF
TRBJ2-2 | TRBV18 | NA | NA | CASSQEESRTGELFF
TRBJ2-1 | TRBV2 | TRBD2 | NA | CASSEGGLPWQFF
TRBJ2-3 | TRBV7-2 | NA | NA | CASSPPGLARADTQYF
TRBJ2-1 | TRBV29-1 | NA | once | CSVVGSKDEQFF
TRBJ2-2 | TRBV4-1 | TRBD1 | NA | CASSQEQGAYTGELFF
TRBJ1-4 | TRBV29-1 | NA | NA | CSAGGGSNEKLFF
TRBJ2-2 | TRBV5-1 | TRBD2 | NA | CASTEHSGGSGELFF
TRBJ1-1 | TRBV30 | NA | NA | CAWGRVGSGAEAFF
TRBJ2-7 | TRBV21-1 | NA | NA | CASSKTPRLEGKLEQYF
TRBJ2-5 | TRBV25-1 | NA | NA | CASSDWVGRGETQYF
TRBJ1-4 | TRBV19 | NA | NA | CASSPRQEFNEKLFF
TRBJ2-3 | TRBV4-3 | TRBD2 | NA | CASSQDQRRSGSLSDTQYF
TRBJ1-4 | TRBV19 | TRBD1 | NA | CASSLGQANEKLFF
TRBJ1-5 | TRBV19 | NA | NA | CASSMSRRSNQPQHF
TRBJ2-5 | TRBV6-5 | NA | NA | CASSFGRGSQETQYF
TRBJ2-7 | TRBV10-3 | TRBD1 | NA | CAIRPGQSSIYEQYF
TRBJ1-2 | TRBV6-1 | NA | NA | CASRAPGGHHYGYTF
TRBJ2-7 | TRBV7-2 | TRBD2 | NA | CASRTSGNSYEQYF